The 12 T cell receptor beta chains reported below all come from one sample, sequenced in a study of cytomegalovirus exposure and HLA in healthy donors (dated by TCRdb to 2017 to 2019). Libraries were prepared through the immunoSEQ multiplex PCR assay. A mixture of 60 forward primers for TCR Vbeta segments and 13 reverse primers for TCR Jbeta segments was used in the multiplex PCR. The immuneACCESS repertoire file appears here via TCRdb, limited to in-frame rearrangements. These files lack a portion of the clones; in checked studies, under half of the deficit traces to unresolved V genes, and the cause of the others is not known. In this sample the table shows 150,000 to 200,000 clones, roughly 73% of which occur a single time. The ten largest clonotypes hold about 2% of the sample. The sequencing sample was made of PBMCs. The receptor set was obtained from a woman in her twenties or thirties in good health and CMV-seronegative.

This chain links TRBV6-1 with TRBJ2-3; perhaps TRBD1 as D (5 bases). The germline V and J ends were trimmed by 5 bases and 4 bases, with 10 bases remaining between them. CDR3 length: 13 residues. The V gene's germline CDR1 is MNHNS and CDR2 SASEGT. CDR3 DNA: TGTGCCAGCAGTTTGCAGGGTCCAGATACGCAGTATTTT. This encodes CASSLQGPDTQYF.

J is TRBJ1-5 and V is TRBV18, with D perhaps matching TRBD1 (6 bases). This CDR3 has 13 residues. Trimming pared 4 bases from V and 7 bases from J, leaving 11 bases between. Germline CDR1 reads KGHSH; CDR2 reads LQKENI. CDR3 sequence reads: CASSLRDKQPQHF. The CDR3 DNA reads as TGTGCCAGCTCACTAAGGGACAAACAGCCCCAGCATTTT.

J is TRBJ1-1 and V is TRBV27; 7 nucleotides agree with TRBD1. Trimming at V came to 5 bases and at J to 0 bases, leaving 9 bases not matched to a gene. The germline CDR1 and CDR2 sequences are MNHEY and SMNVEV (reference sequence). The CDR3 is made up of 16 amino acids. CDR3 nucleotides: TGTGCCAGCAGTCCTCGTCCGGGACAGTTGAACACTGAAGCTTTCTTT. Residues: CASSPRPGQLNTEAFF.

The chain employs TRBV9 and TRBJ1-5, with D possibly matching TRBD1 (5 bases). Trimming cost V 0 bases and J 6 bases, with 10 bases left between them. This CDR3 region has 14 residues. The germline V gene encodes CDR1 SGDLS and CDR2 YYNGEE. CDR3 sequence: CASSVGAGVQPQHF. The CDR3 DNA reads TGTGCCAGCAGCGTAGGGGCGGGGGTTCAGCCCCAGCATTTT.

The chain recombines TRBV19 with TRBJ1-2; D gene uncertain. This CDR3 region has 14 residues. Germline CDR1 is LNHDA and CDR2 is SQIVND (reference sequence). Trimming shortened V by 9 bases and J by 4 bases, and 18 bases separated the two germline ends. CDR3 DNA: TGTGCCAGCCACCGACCCGGACTTTTCTATGGCTACACCTTC. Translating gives CASHRPGLFYGYTF.

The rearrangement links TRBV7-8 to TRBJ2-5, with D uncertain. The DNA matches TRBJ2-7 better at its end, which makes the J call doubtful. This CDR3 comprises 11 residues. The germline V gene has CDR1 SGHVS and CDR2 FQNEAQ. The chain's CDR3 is CASSLLYEQYF. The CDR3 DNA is TGTGCCAGCAGTTTACTCTACGAGCAGTACTTC.

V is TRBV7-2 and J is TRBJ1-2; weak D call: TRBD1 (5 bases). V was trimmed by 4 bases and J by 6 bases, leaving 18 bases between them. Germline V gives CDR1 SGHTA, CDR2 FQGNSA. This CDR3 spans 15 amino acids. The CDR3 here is CASSWPGRGVDGYTF. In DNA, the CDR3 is TGTGCCAGCAGCTGGCCCGGGAGAGGGGTCGATGGCTACACCTTC.

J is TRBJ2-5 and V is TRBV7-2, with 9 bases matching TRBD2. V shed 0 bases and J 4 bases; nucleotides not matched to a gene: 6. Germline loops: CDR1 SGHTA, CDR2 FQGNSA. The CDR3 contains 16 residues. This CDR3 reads CASSLAGLARVETQYF. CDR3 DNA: TGTGCCAGCAGCTTAGCAGGACTAGCGCGAGTAGAGACCCAGTACTTC.

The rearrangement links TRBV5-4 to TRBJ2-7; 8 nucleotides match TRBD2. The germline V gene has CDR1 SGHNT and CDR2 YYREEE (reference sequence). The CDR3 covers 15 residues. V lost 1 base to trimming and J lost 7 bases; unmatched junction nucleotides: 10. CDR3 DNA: TGTGCCAGCAGCTTGTACGGGAGGGCCTTAGGGGAGCAGTACTTC. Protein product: CASSLYGRALGEQYF.

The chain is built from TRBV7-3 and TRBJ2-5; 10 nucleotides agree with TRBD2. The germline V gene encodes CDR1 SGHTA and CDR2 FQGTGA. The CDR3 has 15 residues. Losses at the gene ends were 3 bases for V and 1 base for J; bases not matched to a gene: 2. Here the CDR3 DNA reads TGTGCCAGCAGCTTTAGCGGGGGGCTCCAAGAGACCCAGTACTTC. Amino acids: CASSFSGGLQETQYF.

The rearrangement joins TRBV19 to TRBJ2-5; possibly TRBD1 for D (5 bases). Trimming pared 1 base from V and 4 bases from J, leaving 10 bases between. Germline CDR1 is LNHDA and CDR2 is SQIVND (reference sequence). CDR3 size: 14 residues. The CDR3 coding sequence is TGTGCCAGTAGTATAGCCCGTGGGGCAGAGACCCAGTACTTC. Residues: CASSIARGAETQYF.

The CDR3 DNA reads TGTGCCAGTAGTATAGCGAGCGGGTTCGACTATGGCTACACCTTC. Residues: CASSIASGFDYGYTF. The chain has TRBV19 and TRBJ1-2; no clear D. V lost 1 base, J lost 3 bases, and 12 bases lay in between. The CDR3 has 15 amino acids. Germline V gene lookup returns CDR1 LNHDA and CDR2 SQIVND (reference sequence).